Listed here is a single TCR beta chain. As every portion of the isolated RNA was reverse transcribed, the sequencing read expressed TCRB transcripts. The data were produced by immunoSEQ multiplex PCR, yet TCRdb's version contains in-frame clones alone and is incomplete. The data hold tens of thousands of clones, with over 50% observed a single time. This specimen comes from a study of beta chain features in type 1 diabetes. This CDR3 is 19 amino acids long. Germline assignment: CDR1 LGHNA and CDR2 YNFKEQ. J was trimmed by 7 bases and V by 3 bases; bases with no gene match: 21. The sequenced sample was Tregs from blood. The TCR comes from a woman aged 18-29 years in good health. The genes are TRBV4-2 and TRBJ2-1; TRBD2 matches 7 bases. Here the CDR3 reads CASSQNLLAGALIWNEQFF. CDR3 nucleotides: TGTGCCAGCAGCCAGAATCTCTTAGCGGGTGCCCTCATTTGGAATGAGCAGTTCTTC.